Presented here are 15 T cell receptor beta chains from one specimen sequenced in a study of control samples from healthy donors and cancer patients. The assay was immunoSEQ multiplex PCR, and TCRdb's table has in-frame clones only and misses some. Of some 95,000 clones listed, around three quarters are singletons. The sequenced sample was blood. These receptor sequences come from a woman aged 30 to 39 in good health.

V is TRBV5-1 and J is TRBJ1-1; no firm D call. This CDR3 has 14 residues. Germline-derived CDR1 and CDR2 are SGHRS and YFSETQ. The germline V and J ends were trimmed by 4 bases and 0 bases, with 10 bases remaining between them. In nucleotides, the CDR3 is TGCGCCAGCAGCAGAGGCCGGATGAACACTGAAGCTTTCTTT. Translation gives CASSRGRMNTEAFF.

The chain carries TRBV24-1 and TRBJ2-3, with 12 bases fitting TRBD2. Unmatched junction bases numbered 12, after V lost 5 bases and J lost 1 base. Per the germline V gene, CDR1 is KGHDR and CDR2 is SFDVKD. This CDR3 is 19 amino acids long. CDR3 amino acids: CATSGFWSSGGDGTDTQYF. Here the CDR3 DNA reads TGTGCCACCAGTGGTTTCTGGTCTAGCGGGGGGGATGGCACAGATACGCAGTATTTT.

V usage is TRBV24-1 and J usage is TRBJ2-1; D not resolved. The CDR3 is made up of 12 amino acids. The germline V gene encodes CDR1 KGHDR and CDR2 SFDVKD. V lost 6 bases, J lost 4 bases, and 6 bases lay in between. CDR3 sequence (DNA): TGTGCCACCAGTTATGATTACAATGAGCAGTTCTTC. Its protein is CATSYDYNEQFF.

V and J are TRBV6-2 or TRBV6-3 and TRBJ1-6, with TRBD1 matching 9 bases. This CDR3 is built from 19 residues. With 4 bases clipped from V and 6 bases from J, the junction kept 16 bases outside the gene matches. Germline-derived CDR1 and CDR2 are MNHEY and SVGEGT. Here the CDR3 DNA reads TGTGCCAGCAGTTTCATACCCGTCTACCAGACAGGGGGTAATTCACCCCTCCACTTT. Its translation is CASSFIPVYQTGGNSPLHF.

The chain couples TRBV7-2 to TRBJ2-3; either TRBD1 or TRBD2 may fit D (5 bases each). Trimming shortened V by 1 base and J by 8 bases, and 16 bases separated the two germline ends. Germline CDR1 and CDR2: SGHTA and FQGNSA. This CDR3 is 15 amino acids long. The CDR3 loop is CASSLDLHGAGTQYF. For the CDR3, the DNA is TGTGCCAGCAGCTTAGACTTGCATGGGGCGGGTACGCAGTATTTT.

V gene TRBV29-1 combines with J gene TRBJ2-3; unclear D gene. In germline, CDR1 is SQVTM, CDR2 ANQGSEA. The V and J ends lost 3 bases and 2 bases respectively, with 6 bases between them. There are 12 residues in the CDR3. The CDR3 region has the DNA TGCAGCGTTGATCTCGCCACAGATACGCAGTATTTT. This sequence encodes CSVDLATDTQYF.

V is TRBV6-5 and J is TRBJ1-1; 11 bases are a match to TRBD1. Losses at the gene ends were 4 bases for V and 4 bases for J; bases not matched to a gene: 8. The CDR3 length is 16 residues. The germline V gene encodes CDR1 MNHEY and CDR2 SVGAGI. CDR3 sequence reads: CASSSGTGGVITEAFF. In DNA, the CDR3 is TGTGCCAGCAGTTCCGGGACAGGGGGAGTGATCACTGAAGCTTTCTTT.

The genes are TRBV18 and TRBJ2-1; 12 bases line up with TRBD2. J lost 2 bases, V lost 6 bases, and 8 bases had no gene match. CDR1 and CDR2 from the germline V gene are KGHSH and LQKENI. The length of the CDR3 is 17 residues. CDR3 DNA: TGTGCCAGCTCGCCGACACTAGCGGGGGGTACCTACAATGAGCAGTTCTTC. Translating gives CASSPTLAGGTYNEQFF. Complete variable domain (other parts from reference TRBV18 and TRBJ2-1): NAGVMQNPRHLVRRRGQEARLRCSPMKGHSHVYWYRQLPEEGLKFMVYLQKENIIDESGMPKERFSAEFPKEGPSILRIQQVVRGDSAAYFCASSPTLAGGTYNEQFFGPGTRLTVL.

This clone has just one count. V and J are TRBV3-1 (or the pseudogene TRBV3-2) and TRBJ1-1, with D possibly TRBD1 on 6 matching bases. V was cut by 4 bases and J by 6 bases, with 18 bases left in between. The CDR3 extends over 15 amino acids. CDR1 and CDR2 (germline): LGHDT, YNNKEL (reference sequence). The CDR3 sequence is CASSPVFGGAAEAFF. The CDR3 coding sequence is TGTGCCAGCAGCCCTGTGTTCGGGGGGGCCGCTGAAGCTTTCTTT.

The table lists this clone with a count of one. This rearrangement joins TRBV30 to TRBJ2-2; D unclear. Germline V gives CDR1 GTSNPN, CDR2 SVGIG (reference sequence). CDR3 size: 15 residues. Trimming stripped 0 bases from V and 2 bases from J, with 10 bases between. The CDR3 DNA sequence: TGTGCCTGGAGTGTCACTCTTAGAAACACCGGGGAGCTGTTTTTT. This codes for CAWSVTLRNTGELFF. The full variable domain, its missing parts supplied by reference TRBV30 and TRBJ2-2, is SQTIHQWPATLVQPVGSPLSLECTVEGTSNPNLYWYRQAAGRGLQLLFYSVGIGQISSEVPQNLSASRPQDRQFILSSKKLLLSDSGFYLCAWSVTLRNTGELFFGEGSRLTVL.

The chain is built from TRBV21-1 and TRBJ1-6. TRBV21-1 corresponds to a pseudogene. The CDR3 is made up of 16 amino acids. CDR3 protein: CASSKGTNPYNSPLHF. The CDR3 coding sequence is TGTGCCAGCAGCAAAGGAACCAACCCTTATAATTCACCCCTCCACTTT.

The rearrangement uses TRBV6-2 or TRBV6-3 and TRBJ2-5; D possibly matches TRBD1 or TRBD2 (6 bases each). CDR1 is MNHEY and CDR2 is SVGEGT in the germline V gene. Trimming removed 0 bases at V and 4 bases at J, with 18 bases between. This CDR3 is 17 amino acids long. DNA for the CDR3: TGTGCCAGCAGTTACTCGATGGGGGGCCAACCGATAGAGACCCAGTACTTC. Encoded protein: CASSYSMGGQPIETQYF.

The chain is built from TRBV2 and TRBJ2-1, with 12 bases matching TRBD1. The CDR3 sequence is 14 residues long. J gave up 7 bases and V 10 bases, and 8 bases lay outside the gene matches. Germline V gene sequence: CDR1 SNHLY, CDR2 FYNNEI. The DNA for the CDR3 is TGTGCCACAAAGGGGACAGGGGGCTGGAATGAGCAGTTCTTC. As protein: CATKGTGGWNEQFF.

V usage is TRBV5-5 and J usage is TRBJ2-7, with D perhaps matching TRBD1 (6 bases). There are 15 residues in the CDR3. Germline V gene lookup returns CDR1 SGHKS and CDR2 YYEKEE (reference sequence). V was shortened by 4 bases and J by 2 bases, with 16 bases between the two germline ends. The DNA of the CDR3 is TGTGCCAGCAGCAAGGGGACATTTTCGACCTACGAGCAGTACTTC. Translation gives CASSKGTFSTYEQYF. Using reference TRBV5-5 and TRBJ2-7 for the parts outside the CDR3, the full variable domain is DAGVTQSPTHLIKTRGQQVTLRCSPISGHKSVSWYQQVLGQGPQFIFQYYEKEERGRGNFPDRFSARQFPNYSSELNVNALLLGDSALYLCASSKGTFSTYEQYFGPGTRLTVT.

V is TRBV6-6 and J is TRBJ2-7, with 8 bases aligning to TRBD1. The V gene's germline CDR1 is MNHNY and CDR2 SVGAGI (reference sequence). With V trimmed by 2 bases and J by 6 bases, 9 bases remained unmatched. The length of the CDR3 is 15 residues. The CDR3: CASSYQGAPRGEQYF. The CDR3 bases are TGTGCCAGCAGTTACCAGGGGGCGCCCCGGGGCGAGCAGTACTTC.